Listed below are T cell receptor beta chains from one sample, sequenced in a study of cytotoxic CD8 clonotypes in ibrutinib-treated CLL. Some clones are missing from TCRdb's copy, which holds only in-frame ones; the method was immunoSEQ multiplex PCR. The top ten clones hold roughly 5% of a sample with over 250,000 clones, approximately 76% of them seen once. Here the sequenced sample was PBMCs, taken at disease progression, from a patient treated with ibrutinib. The source is a human donor with chronic lymphocytic leukemia. Each CDR3 is given with its conserved first and last residue. Each record gives: D gene, J gene, clone size, V gene, CDR3 DNA, CDR3 protein. The D gene is left open where the match is weak. Rows give clone size only sometimes, using once, few, many, or a class for an expanded clone.

>.|TRBJ1-2|.|TRBV19
TGTGCCAGTCATCCCCATGCTAGGAACTATGGCTACACCTTC
CASHPHARNYGYTF
>.|TRBJ1-5|.|TRBV12-5
TGTGCTAGTGGTTTTTCGCCGGGTGTAAGCAATCAGCCCCAGCATTTT
CASGFSPGVSNQPQHF
>.|TRBJ2-1|.|TRBV11-2
TGTGCCAGCAGCTTAGATCCCGGGGCTGGATACAATGAGCAGTTCTTC
CASSLDPGAGYNEQFF
>.|TRBJ2-5|.|TRBV29-1
TGCAGCGTTGAAGATTGGGGTCTTCCAGAGACCCAGTACTTC
CSVEDWGLPETQYF
>.|TRBJ2-7|.|TRBV7-9
TGTGCCAGCAGCTTAGCTCAGGGTGCCGAGCAGTACTTC
CASSLAQGAEQYF
>.|TRBJ1-5|.|TRBV6-1
TGTGCCAGCAGTGTTTGGGGGAGCAATCAGCCCCAGCATTTT
CASSVWGSNQPQHF
>.|TRBJ2-7|few|TRBV6-1
TGTGCCAGCAGTGGGTTTCCTAGCTCCTACGAGCAGTACTTC
CASSGFPSSYEQYF
>TRBD1|TRBJ1-6|.|TRBV19
TGTGCCACCACCCGGGACAGATCTAATTCACCCCTCCACTTT
CATTRDRSNSPLHF
>TRBD2|TRBJ2-3|.|TRBV4-2
TGTGCCAGCAGCCAAGATCCCCCGGGGGGGGACCGAGATACGCAGTATTTT
CASSQDPPGGDRDTQYF
>.|TRBJ1-1|.|TRBV4-3
TGCGCCAGCAGCCAACGTGTGGGAGGCACTGAAGCTTTCTTT
CASSQRVGGTEAFF
>.|TRBJ2-7|.|TRBV5-1
TGCGCCAGCAGCGAGGGATTCCGCTACGAGCAGTACTTC
CASSEGFRYEQYF
>.|TRBJ2-7|.|TRBV9
TGTGCCAGCAGCGTAGGCGGCAGTTCAACCTACGAGCAGTACTTC
CASSVGGSSTYEQYF
>TRBD1|TRBJ2-7|.|TRBV10-1
TGCGCCAGCAGTGGGACAGGCGCCGGTCTCAAGTACTTC
CASSGTGAGLKYF
>.|TRBJ2-7|.|TRBV19
TGTGCCAGTAGCCGGGGACAACCTTACGAGCAGTACTTC
CASSRGQPYEQYF
>.|TRBJ1-4|.|TRBV29-1
TGCAGCGTTGGGAGTAATGAAAAACTGTTTTTT
CSVGSNEKLFF
>.|TRBJ2-7|.|TRBV27
TGTGCCAGCAGTTTCTCTCGCGGTGTAAACGAGCAGTACTTC
CASSFSRGVNEQYF
>.|TRBJ2-7|.|TRBV15
TGTGCCACCAGCAGAGAAATCCAGGGGGGCGAGCAGTACTTC
CATSREIQGGEQYF
>.|TRBJ1-2|.|TRBV6-1
TGTGCCAGCAGTGAATGGTTGCAGGGAGCTAACTATGGCTACACCTTC
CASSEWLQGANYGYTF
>.|TRBJ1-5|few|TRBV10-3
TGTGCCATCAGTGAGGGGGCTACTAATCAGCCCCAGCATTTT
CAISEGATNQPQHF
>.|TRBJ1-2|.|TRBV29-1
TGCAGCTCCACCAGTTTAGCTAACTATGGCTACACCTTC
CSSTSLANYGYTF
>.|TRBJ1-1|.|TRBV28
TGTGCCAGCTTGAACACTGAAGCTTTCTTT
CASLNTEAFF
>.|TRBJ2-7|few|TRBV6-5
TGTGCCAGCAGTACCCAGGGGACGGCCACTTTCGAGCAGTACTTC
CASSTQGTATFEQYF
>.|TRBJ1-4|.|TRBV5-1
TGCGCCAGCACCCCGGGCCCAAAGGTCCCAACTAATGAAAAACTGTTTTTT
CASTPGPKVPTNEKLFF
>TRBD1|TRBJ2-2|.|TRBV5-4
TGTGCCAGCAGCTTGGGAGGGACAGGCGGTAACGGGGAGCTGTTTTTT
CASSLGGTGGNGELFF
>.|TRBJ1-2|few|TRBV20-1
TGCAGTGCTAGAGACAGGGATGGCTACACCTTC
CSARDRDGYTF
>TRBD2|TRBJ2-7|.|TRBV7-6
TGTGCCAGCAGCCGCCCGGGACTAGCGGGGTCCAGCGAGCAGTACTTC
CASSRPGLAGSSEQYF
>TRBD1|TRBJ1-2|.|TRBV19
TGTGCCAGTAGTTTCAGGGGGCAAGGCTACACCTTC
CASSFRGQGYTF
>TRBD1|TRBJ2-7|few|TRBV5-1
TGCGCCAGCAGCTTCAACAGGGGCCCCGAGCAGTACTTC
CASSFNRGPEQYF
>.|TRBJ2-7|.|TRBV5-1
TGCGCCAGCAGCTTGACGTCACTAATCATTGGCGAGCAGTACTTC
CASSLTSLIIGEQYF
>TRBD1|TRBJ2-1|.|TRBV10-3
TGTGCCATCAGCTGGACAGGGGCCGGGAATGAGCAGTTCTTC
CAISWTGAGNEQFF
>TRBD2|TRBJ2-1|.|TRBV7-3
TGTGCCAGCAGCTTTAGCGGGGGGATGAATGAGCAGTTCTTC
CASSFSGGMNEQFF
>.|TRBJ2-2|.|TRBV5-1
TGCGCCAGCAGAGCCGGGACCGGATGGGACGGGGAGCTGTTTTTT
CASRAGTGWDGELFF
>TRBD2|TRBJ2-1|.|TRBV29-1
TGCAGCGTTGACGGCCTAGCGGGGAGCTCCTACAATGAGCAGTTCTTC
CSVDGLAGSSYNEQFF
>.|TRBJ2-5|.|TRBV19
TGTGCCAGTAGTCATCGGGGGCAAGAGACCCAGTACTTC
CASSHRGQETQYF
>.|TRBJ2-7|.|TRBV6-1
TGTGCCAGCAGTGATAGGGACGGACCCTACGAGCAGTACTTC
CASSDRDGPYEQYF
>TRBD1|TRBJ2-5|.|TRBV6-5
TGTGCCAGCAGTAACGACAGGGGTGGCGAGACCCAGTACTTC
CASSNDRGGETQYF
>.|TRBJ1-1|.|TRBV2
TGTGCCAGCAGACTGACAGCGAACACTGAAGCTTTCTTT
CASRLTANTEAFF
>.|TRBJ2-7|.|TRBV5-1
TGCGCCAGCAGCTTCGCAGCTCCCTACGAGCAGTACTTC
CASSFAAPYEQYF
>.|TRBJ2-5|.|TRBV7-2
TGTGCCAGCAGCTTAGCGCGTGGGGATCGGGAGACCCAGTACTTC
CASSLARGDRETQYF
>.|TRBJ2-7|once|TRBV6-1
TGTGCCAGCAGTGATCATTTATCTAGGATCAGTGTCGGCGAGCAGTACTTC
CASSDHLSRISVGEQYF
>.|TRBJ2-7|.|TRBV7-9
TGTGCCAGCAGCTCCCAGGGGCGCGAGCAGTACTTC
CASSSQGREQYF